This TCR beta chain was found in a study of early T cells in non-severe SARS-CoV-2 infection. Study background: Unpaired chains resulted from sequencing bulk RNA of unsorted whole blood. Study-level findings and limits: Matching with VDJdb favored anti-spike CD8 responses (missing private and CD4 specificities).

Each single cDNA molecule received a unique molecular identifier. TCRdb processed the 5' RACE reads anew with MiXCR; each CDR3 protein has one entry. The table has some 71,000 distinct CDR3 sequences, roughly an eighth seen once. A note on this clonotype: Its specificity is not known.

This TCR derives from an adult who was a healthcare worker with PCR-confirmed SARS-CoV-2 infection or an uninfected control (not recorded which). What was sequenced was whole blood.

The CDR3 sequence: CSGGWNTQYF. Here the CDR3 DNA reads TGCAGCGGTGGTTGGAATACGCAGTATTTT. This chain joins TRBV29-1 and TRBJ2-3; D unresolved. The germline V and J ends were trimmed by 7 bases and 7 bases, with 9 bases remaining between them. Germline V lookup: CDR1 SQVTM, CDR2 ANQGSEA. The CDR3 is 10 residues long.